These 3 T cell receptor beta chains came from one sample sequenced in a study of T cell repertoires in cytomegalovirus infection. TCRdb reprocessed the reads with MiXCR, giving one entry per CDR3 protein. The sample contains around 710,000 distinct CDR3 sequences, about 29% of which appear only once. No antigens are known for them. Material: cultured CD8+ T cells from PBMCs, obtained from culture after CMV antigen stimulation. The receptors derive from a human donor in good health (CMV status not recorded). Some clones in this sample may be carry-over from other donors' samples.

The chain links TRBV7-9 to TRBJ1-2; TRBD1 agrees at 8 bases. The CDR3 consists of 15 residues. Trimming cost V 5 bases and J 4 bases; bases outside gene matches: 9. Germline V gene sequence: CDR1 SEHNR, CDR2 FQNEAQ (reference sequence). The CDR3 sequence: CASSPPTGDGYGYTF. The CDR3 DNA reads TGTGCCAGCAGCCCCCCGACAGGGGACGGCTATGGCTACACCTTC. Full variable domain (remainder filled in from reference TRBV7-9 and TRBJ1-2): DTGVSQNPRHKITKRGQNVTFRCDPISEHNRLYWYRQTLGQGPEFLTYFQNEAQLEKSRLLSDRFSAERPKGSFSTLEIQRTEQGDSAMYLCASSPPTGDGYGYTFGSGTRLTVV.

This clonotype was counted only a few times. The chain links TRBV7-9 to TRBJ2-3, with a weak D call TRBD2 (5 bases). Germline V gene lookup returns CDR1 SEHNR and CDR2 FQNEAQ (reference sequence). Deletions cut 4 bases from V and 5 bases from J, with 10 bases between. This CDR3 is built from 13 residues. The CDR3: CASSSPLGDTQYF. The CDR3 DNA is TGTGCCAGCAGCTCCCCACTAGGAGATACGCAGTATTTT.

This clonotype came up many times. The chain couples TRBV7-9 to TRBJ2-1; D is possibly TRBD1 or TRBD2 (5 bases each). Germline CDR1 reads SEHNR; CDR2 reads FQNEAQ (reference sequence). The length of the CDR3 is 12 residues. Trimming removed 0 bases from V and 11 bases from J, with 8 bases in between. As DNA, the CDR3 is TGTGCCAGCAGCTTAGCCCGGGACCAGCAGTTCTTC. It yields the protein CASSLARDQQFF.